This is a list of T cell receptor beta chains from one sample in a study of T cells in Graves' hyperthyroidism and ophthalmopathy. A single record per CDR3 protein comes from TCRdb applying MiXCR to the multiplex PCR reads. Of around 760,000 distinct CDR3 sequences listed, 30% to 40% are singletons. Sequencing input: blood. The source of these receptors is a woman in her forties with Graves' hyperthyroidism. Each CDR3 is given with its conserved first and last residue. A D gene is named only where the DNA matches it firmly. Expanded clones are given a class, and other clones once, few, many or no size at all.

size: few
D: -
V: TRBV2
J: TRBJ1-5
CDR3: CASKGVGQPQHF
DNA: TGTGCCAGCAAAGGGGTCGGGCAGCCCCAGCATTTT

size: -
D: -
V: TRBV6-5
J: TRBJ1-5
CDR3: CASSSQGRGNQPQHF
DNA: TGTGCCAGCAGTTCGCAGGGTAGGGGCAATCAGCCCCAGCATTTT

size: few
D: -
V: TRBV6-5
J: TRBJ1-1
CDR3: CASSSRTQQNTEAFF
DNA: TGTGCCAGCAGTTCCCGGACACAACAGAACACTGAAGCTTTCTTT

size: -
D: -
V: TRBV27
J: TRBJ1-6
CDR3: CASSPRESPLHF
DNA: TGTGCCAGCAGTCCGAGAGAGTCACCCCTCCACTTT

size: many
D: TRBD1
V: TRBV5-1
J: TRBJ1-2
CDR3: CASSYSGTAYGYTF
DNA: TGCGCCAGCAGCTACTCCGGGACAGCCTATGGCTACACCTTC

size: -
D: TRBD1
V: TRBV29-1
J: TRBJ1-1
CDR3: CSVDRGLNTEAFF
DNA: TGCAGCGTCGACAGGGGTCTGAACACTGAAGCTTTCTTT

size: few
D: -
V: TRBV7-2
J: TRBJ2-7
CDR3: CASSGGAVAYEQYF
DNA: TGTGCCAGCAGCGGTGGGGCGGTAGCCTACGAGCAGTACTTC

size: many
D: -
V: TRBV14
J: TRBJ1-2
CDR3: CASSQVTRPNYGYTF
DNA: TGTGCCAGCAGCCAAGTGACCAGGCCTAACTATGGCTACACCTTC

size: -
D: -
V: TRBV13
J: TRBJ1-2
CDR3: CASSHTGYDGYTF
DNA: TGTGCCAGCAGCCACACAGGGTACGATGGCTACACCTTC

size: few
D: -
V: TRBV2
J: TRBJ2-7
CDR3: CASTPRTAAYEQYF
DNA: TGTGCGAGCACTCCCCGGACAGCAGCCTACGAGCAGTACTTC

size: many
D: -
V: TRBV5-1
J: TRBJ2-5
CDR3: CASESRETQYF
DNA: TGCGCCAGCGAGTCGAGGGAGACCCAGTACTTC

size: few
D: TRBD2
V: TRBV5-1
J: TRBJ2-5
CDR3: CASTFAGVETQYF
DNA: TGCGCCAGCACCTTTGCGGGAGTGGAGACCCAGTACTTC

size: once
D: -
V: TRBV18
J: TRBJ1-6
CDR3: CASSLPSGAGANSPLHF
DNA: TGTGCCAGCTCACTCCCGTCAGGGGCAGGGGCAAATTCACCCCTCCACTTT

size: few
D: -
V: TRBV24-1
J: TRBJ1-4
CDR3: CASSALTGTTNEKLFF
DNA: TGTGCCAGCAGTGCCCTAACAGGAACAACTAATGAAAAACTGTTTTTT

size: few
D: TRBD1
V: TRBV6-5
J: TRBJ2-5
CDR3: CASSITGTGVQETQYF
DNA: TGTGCCAGCAGTATAACCGGGACAGGGGTCCAAGAGACCCAGTACTTC

size: many
D: TRBD1
V: TRBV10-3
J: TRBJ2-7
CDR3: CAISESEGTDLYEQYF
DNA: TGTGCCATCAGTGAGTCAGAAGGGACAGACCTCTACGAGCAGTACTTC

size: -
D: -
V: TRBV29-1
J: TRBJ2-7
CDR3: CSVEGSYNEQYF
DNA: TGCAGCGTTGAAGGGTCCTACAATGAGCAGTACTTC

size: few
D: -
V: TRBV20-1
J: TRBJ2-7
CDR3: CSARYKRRDPYEQYF
DNA: TGCAGTGCTAGATATAAACGTAGGGATCCCTACGAGCAGTACTTC

size: -
D: -
V: TRBV20-1
J: TRBJ2-3
CDR3: CSATPGLVSTDTQYF
DNA: TGCAGTGCAACCCCGGGACTGGTTAGCACAGATACGCAGTATTTT

size: many
D: -
V: TRBV3-1
J: TRBJ1-2
CDR3: CASSQGQTGGYTF
DNA: TGTGCCAGCAGCCAAGGCCAAACGGGGGGCTACACCTTC

size: many
D: -
V: TRBV10-3
J: TRBJ1-1
CDR3: CAISDSYTEAFF
DNA: TGTGCCATCAGTGACAGTTACACTGAAGCTTTCTTT

size: -
D: -
V: TRBV19
J: TRBJ1-1
CDR3: CASIRRWEVYDTEAFF
DNA: TGTGCCAGTATTCGTCGGTGGGAGGTATATGACACTGAAGCTTTCTTT

size: few
D: TRBD1
V: TRBV7-8
J: TRBJ1-1
CDR3: CASSFRDRMNTEAFF
DNA: TGTGCCAGCAGCTTCAGGGACAGAATGAACACTGAAGCTTTCTTT

size: many
D: TRBD1
V: TRBV29-1
J: TRBJ1-1
CDR3: CSVGQGGGEAFF
DNA: TGCAGCGTTGGCCAGGGGGGGGGTGAAGCTTTCTTT

size: many
D: -
V: TRBV19
J: TRBJ2-5
CDR3: CASSIGDRETQYF
DNA: TGTGCCAGTTCAATCGGGGATCGGGAGACCCAGTACTTC

size: -
D: TRBD2
V: TRBV25-1
J: TRBJ2-5
CDR3: CATRTSYETQYF
DNA: TGTGCCACAAGGACTAGCTACGAGACCCAGTACTTC

size: few
D: -
V: TRBV20-1
J: TRBJ2-7
CDR3: CSASCWWGQSYEQYF
DNA: TGCAGTGCTAGTTGTTGGTGGGGCCAAAGCTACGAGCAGTACTTC

size: many
D: -
V: TRBV12-5
J: TRBJ1-1
CDR3: CASGLPGAEAFF
DNA: TGTGCTAGTGGTTTACCCGGGGCAGAAGCTTTCTTT

size: many
D: -
V: TRBV4-3
J: TRBJ2-6
CDR3: CASSQGWGSGANVLTF
DNA: TGCGCCAGCAGCCAAGGGTGGGGCTCTGGGGCCAACGTCCTGACTTTC

size: -
D: -
V: TRBV29-1
J: TRBJ1-2
CDR3: CSVEEGAGGYTF
DNA: TGCAGCGTTGAGGAAGGGGCGGGCGGCTACACCTTC

size: many
D: -
V: TRBV10-3
J: TRBJ1-1
CDR3: CAISGGIGETEAFF
DNA: TGTGCCATCAGTGGGGGAATAGGTGAAACTGAAGCTTTCTTT

size: many
D: TRBD1
V: TRBV6-6
J: TRBJ2-5
CDR3: CASKRQGEETQYF
DNA: TGTGCCAGCAAAAGACAGGGGGAAGAGACCCAGTACTTC

size: many
D: -
V: TRBV9
J: TRBJ2-5
CDR3: CASSRDQVETQYF
DNA: TGTGCCAGCAGCCGTGATCAGGTAGAGACCCAGTACTTC

size: -
D: -
V: TRBV29-1
J: TRBJ1-1
CDR3: CSVVLLWGTEAFF
DNA: TGCAGCGTTGTGTTATTGTGGGGGACTGAAGCTTTCTTT

size: many
D: -
V: TRBV20-1
J: TRBJ1-2
CDR3: CSGGGRVYGYTF
DNA: TGCAGTGGGGGCGGCCGAGTCTATGGCTACACCTTC

size: many
D: -
V: TRBV5-8
J: TRBJ2-7
CDR3: CASSFGIRSYEQYF
DNA: TGTGCCAGCAGCTTCGGGATACGGTCCTACGAGCAGTACTTC

size: -
D: TRBD1
V: TRBV4-1
J: TRBJ1-5
CDR3: CASSSMTGASQPQHF
DNA: TGCGCCAGCAGCTCAATGACAGGGGCATCTCAGCCCCAGCATTTT

size: many
D: -
V: TRBV7-9
J: TRBJ1-4
CDR3: CASRRAGPREEKLFF
DNA: TGTGCCAGCAGGAGAGCAGGACCTCGGGAAGAAAAACTGTTTTTT

size: many
D: -
V: TRBV11-2
J: TRBJ2-7
CDR3: CASSLEPTAYEQYF
DNA: TGTGCCAGCAGCTTGGAACCGACAGCCTACGAGCAGTACTTC

size: -
D: -
V: TRBV20-1
J: TRBJ1-2
CDR3: CSACDFGLHGYTF
DNA: TGCAGTGCTTGCGACTTTGGTTTGCATGGCTACACCTTC

size: -
D: -
V: TRBV7-2
J: TRBJ2-7
CDR3: CASSLGPDPYEQYF
DNA: TGTGCCAGCAGCTTAGGTCCTGACCCTTACGAGCAGTACTTC

size: many
D: -
V: TRBV20-1
J: TRBJ2-7
CDR3: CSAKSLVTDAYEQYF
DNA: TGCAGTGCTAAATCCTTAGTGACGGACGCCTACGAGCAGTACTTC

size: few
D: TRBD1
V: TRBV6-5
J: TRBJ1-5
CDR3: CASISGGASQPQHF
DNA: TGTGCCAGCATATCAGGGGGCGCGAGCCAGCCCCAGCATTTT

size: -
D: -
V: TRBV24-1
J: TRBJ2-2
CDR3: CTSSLGQNTGELFF
DNA: TGTACCAGCAGCCTGGGACAGAACACCGGGGAGCTGTTTTTT

size: -
D: -
V: TRBV19
J: TRBJ1-1
CDR3: CASSIQVLNTEAFF
DNA: TGTGCCAGTAGCATACAGGTTCTGAACACTGAAGCTTTCTTT

size: many
D: TRBD2
V: TRBV9
J: TRBJ2-7
CDR3: CASSGTSGEHAYEQYF
DNA: TGTGCCAGCAGCGGGACTAGCGGGGAGCATGCCTACGAGCAGTACTTC

size: many
D: -
V: TRBV10-3
J: TRBJ1-4
CDR3: CAISESSTVTTNEKLFF
DNA: TGTGCCATCAGTGAGTCCTCGACAGTTACAACTAATGAAAAACTGTTTTTT

size: -
D: -
V: TRBV3-1
J: TRBJ1-2
CDR3: CASSQVDRTALGYTF
DNA: TGTGCCAGCAGCCAAGTCGACAGGACGGCCTTGGGCTACACCTTC

size: -
D: -
V: TRBV27
J: TRBJ1-1
CDR3: CASSITGMMNTEAFF
DNA: TGTGCCAGCAGTATAACAGGAATGATGAACACTGAAGCTTTCTTT

size: many
D: -
V: TRBV7-9
J: TRBJ1-2
CDR3: CASSLFGGGYTF
DNA: TGTGCCAGCAGCCTCTTTGGGGGTGGCTACACCTTC